What follows are 16 T cell receptor beta chains derived from one specimen sequenced in a study of T-cell reconstitution after alpha-beta-depleted transplantation in children. It was with unique molecular identifiers that the TCRbeta library was prepared. TCRdb reanalysed the PCR reads using MiXCR and keeps one entry per CDR3 protein. Of fewer than 700,000 distinct CDR3 sequences listed, roughly 23% are singletons. The sample in question was PBMCs, mostly from graft donor cells, obtained 360 days after TCRalphabeta/CD19-depleted stem cell transplant. These TCRs come from a boy in the first two years of life who had a stem cell transplant for acute myeloid leukemia, so the T cells may come from the graft donor.

The chain is built from TRBV20-1 and TRBJ2-7; D possibly corresponds to TRBD1 (5 bases). The germline gives CDR1 DFQATT, CDR2 SNEGSKA (reference sequence). V lost 5 bases and J 2 bases, leaving 13 bases between the germline ends. The CDR3 length is 13 residues. The CDR3 spells CSAPGPSPYEQYV. In DNA form, the CDR3 reads TGCAGTGCTCCAGGGCCATCTCCCTACGAGCAGTACGTC.

Only a few counts were recorded for this clonotype. This chain links TRBV20-1 with TRBJ2-7; 7 positions agree with TRBD2. Germline V lookup: CDR1 DFQATT, CDR2 SNEGSKA (reference sequence). CDR3 length equals 14 residues. V dropped 2 bases and J dropped 3; count of bases not matched to a gene: 7. The CDR3 DNA sequence: TGCAGTGCTAGACCGCGGGGGAGTAACTACGAGCAGTACTTC. Amino acid sequence: CSARPRGSNYEQYF.

The chain is built from TRBV7-9 and TRBJ1-1, with a possible D match to TRBD1 (6 bases). V was pared by 3 bases and J by 2 bases, with 10 bases between. The germline V gene has CDR1 SEHNR and CDR2 FQNEAQ (reference sequence). The CDR3 covers 14 residues. CDR3 coding DNA: TGTGCCAGCAGCTTCTACAGGGAAAACACTGAAGCTTTCTTT. It translates to CASSFYRENTEAFF.

The genes are TRBV11-1 and TRBJ2-7, with D maybe TRBD1 (5 bases). Germline V gene sequence: CDR1 SGHAT, CDR2 FQDESV (reference sequence). This CDR3 contains 14 residues. Trimming pared 5 bases from V and 6 bases from J, leaving 17 bases between. The CDR3: CASSVGPRATEQYF. The CDR3 DNA is TGTGCCAGCAGCGTCGGCCCCAGGGCCACCGAGCAGTACTTC.

The chain links TRBV27 to TRBJ2-4; D assignment may be TRBD1 or TRBD2 (5 bases each). There are 15 residues in the CDR3. Germline V CDR1 and CDR2: MNHEY, SMNVEV (reference sequence). V shed 3 bases and J shed 6 bases, with 15 bases lying between them. In nucleotides, the CDR3 is TGTGCCAGCAGTTTTTTGGAACAGGCGGGAAACATTCAGTACTTC. Translation: CASSFLEQAGNIQYF.

This clonotype was detected ten times or more. The chain employs TRBV29-1 and TRBJ2-4; perhaps TRBD2 as D (6 bases). The V and J ends lost 0 bases and 1 base respectively, with 10 bases between them. CDR3 size: 15 residues. CDR1 SQVTM and CDR2 ANQGSEA come from the germline V gene. Here the CDR3 DNA reads TGCAGCGTTGAAGATCGGGGGAAGGCCAAAAACATTCAGTACTTC. Its protein product is CSVEDRGKAKNIQYF.

The chain links TRBV6-1 to TRBJ2-1; 11 nucleotides line up with TRBD1. The CDR3 sequence is 14 residues long. Germline loops: CDR1 MNHNS, CDR2 SASEGT. V was pared by 5 bases and J by 8 bases, with 5 bases of the junction left unmatched. The CDR3 coding sequence is TGTGCCAGCAGTCGGACAGGGGGCTTATATGAGCAGTTCTTC. It is translated as CASSRTGGLYEQFF.

CDR3 protein: CASLRRGINEQFF. The CDR3 DNA follows: TGTGCCAGCTTGAGGCGGGGTATAAATGAGCAGTTCTTC. V usage is TRBV2 and J usage is TRBJ2-1; maybe TRBD2 (6 bases). Deletions cut 8 bases from V and 7 bases from J, with 15 bases between. Germline assignment: CDR1 SNHLY and CDR2 FYNNEI. The CDR3 spans 13 residues. The variable domain in full, completed from reference TRBV2 and TRBJ2-1, reads EPEVTQTPSHQVTQMGQEVILRCVPISNHLYFYWYRQILGQKVEFLVSFYNNEISEKSEIFDDQFSVERPDGSNFTLKIRSTKLEDSAMYFCASLRRGINEQFFGPGTRLTVL.

V is TRBV7-9 and J is TRBJ2-5; TRBD2 is a possible D gene (6 bases). Per the germline V gene, CDR1 is SEHNR and CDR2 is FQNEAQ (reference sequence). This CDR3 contains 14 residues. V lost 3 bases to trimming and J lost 1 base, with 9 bases between them. CDR3 DNA: TGTGCCAGCAGCTTGAAGGGACTCCAAGAGACCCAGTACTTC. Protein sequence: CASSLKGLQETQYF.

In this sample, this clonotype turned up many times. This chain joins TRBV29-1 and TRBJ2-1, with TRBD1 matching 7 bases. In germline, CDR1 is SQVTM, CDR2 ANQGSEA. CDR3 length equals 13 residues. The V gene end was trimmed by 3 bases and the J gene end by 9 bases; junction bases not matched to a gene: 8. CDR3 in amino acids: CSVDAQGSGEQFF. The CDR3 coding sequence is TGCAGCGTTGATGCACAGGGGTCTGGTGAGCAGTTCTTC.

This clonotype was recorded a few times. The rearrangement joins TRBV29-1 to TRBJ2-5, with 9 bases lining up with TRBD1. Looked up from germline, CDR1 is SQVTM and CDR2 is ANQGSEA. This CDR3 spans 13 amino acids. Trimming removed 4 bases from V and 7 bases from J; junction bases left unmatched: 7. The DNA of the CDR3 is TGCAGCGTTGTAGGGACAGGGATGGGGACCCAGTACTTC. Translated, it gives CSVVGTGMGTQYF.

This clonotype was seen at least ten times. The rearrangement joins TRBV29-1 to TRBJ1-2, with D hard to call. This CDR3 is built from 12 residues. Per the germline V gene, CDR1 is SQVTM and CDR2 is ANQGSEA. V dropped 4 bases and J dropped 3 bases, with 9 bases sitting between them. CDR3 sequence reads: CSVVWADYGYTF. The CDR3 DNA reads TGCAGCGTTGTCTGGGCGGACTATGGCTACACCTTC.

This chain connects TRBV12-3 or TRBV12-4 to TRBJ1-1; D not resolved. The CDR3 is 14 residues long. V shed 3 bases and J shed 3 bases, with 11 bases lying between them. CDR3 sequence: CASSFRHGYTEAFF. CDR3 nucleotide sequence: TGTGCCAGCAGTTTCCGGCATGGCTACACTGAAGCTTTCTTT.

This clonotype was picked up a small number of times. The chain is built from TRBV7-9 and TRBJ2-1; 10 bases agree with TRBD1. This CDR3 has 17 amino acids. Germline-derived CDR1 and CDR2 are SEHNR and FQNEAQ (reference sequence). Germline trimming cut 2 bases from V and 8 bases from J; bases unmatched to any gene: 12. In DNA form, the CDR3 reads TGTGCCAGCAGCTTACCCTCCGGGACAGGGGAATACCATGAGCAGTTCTTC. Protein: CASSLPSGTGEYHEQFF.

This clonotype was seen only a few times. The V gene is TRBV21-1, the J gene TRBJ2-3; the DNA was not used to check the table's D call, TRBD1. TRBV21-1 counts as a pseudogene. There are 18 residues in the CDR3. CDR3 sequence: CASSKEGVPGPKVDTQYF. CDR3 sequence (DNA): TGTGCCAGCAGCAAAGAGGGGGTCCCGGGACCAAAGGTCGATACGCAGTATTTT.

This rearrangement joins TRBV4-2 to TRBJ2-3; no reliable D call. The V and J ends lost 1 base and 3 bases respectively, with 14 bases between them. This CDR3 is built from 16 residues. Germline assignment: CDR1 LGHNA and CDR2 YNFKEQ. CDR3: CASSQGRSSLTDTQYF. The CDR3 DNA reads as TGTGCCAGCAGCCAAGGGCGGTCCTCCTTGACAGATACGCAGTATTTT.